The present T cell receptor beta chain was sequenced within a study of blood T cell repertoires in COVID-19. Study as a whole: T cells, B-cell-depleted T cells, or PBMCs provided the cDNA or gDNA that served as material.

Trimming removed 8 bases from V and 3 bases from J, with 10 bases in between. The CDR3 contains 13 residues. Germline V gene data show CDR1 as MNHEY and CDR2 as SMNVEV (reference sequence). Produced via immunoSEQ multiplex PCR; TCRdb's table is partial and in-frame only. This sample has tens of thousands of clones, with approximately 81% found just once. The sequenced sample consisted of peripheral blood. The V and J genes are TRBV27 and TRBJ1-4; D perhaps matches TRBD1 (6 bases). The sequence derives from a man older than 75 with active or convalescent COVID-19. The CDR3 bases are TGTGCCAGCCCGACAGGTCCTAATGAAAAACTGTTTTTT. The encoded protein is CASPTGPNEKLFF. The whole variable domain, remainder taken from reference TRBV27 and TRBJ1-4, is EAQVTQNPRYLITVTGKKLTVTCSQNMNHEYMSWYRQDPGLGLRQIYYSMNVEVTDKGDVPEGYKVSRKEKRNFPLILESPSPNQTSLYFCASPTGPNEKLFFGSGTQLSVL.